This TCR beta chain appears in the sequencing data of a study of CD8+CD57+ T cells in acquired aplastic anemia (dated by TCRdb to the late 2010s). With regard to the full study: Extracted DNA from sorted CD4+ and CD8+ cells averaged around 3.5 ug, ranging from roughly 0.17 to 27.4 ug. CD8+CD57+ expansion was defined as a frequency above the mean frequency observed in healthy subjects.

Based on the germline V gene (reference sequence), the CDR1 and CDR2 sequences are DFQATT and SNEGSKA. The germline ends are 18 bases apart after V is trimmed by 0 bases and J by 7 bases. The CDR3 starts with the cysteine, ends with the phenylalanine, and has 15 residues. The kept DNA is CDR3 alone, 45 bases in frame from the first base. Study-level results and caveats: Fewer than 35 CD8+ CDR3 sequences were found to be shared between patients and controls, but these sequences appeared to be highly expressed in patients and within the immunodominant clones of the patients. Patients and healthy controls showed no significant difference in CD8+ Simpson's diversity (P=0.060).

Remarks on this clonotype: The antigen it recognizes is unknown. No base quality information exists; no much larger clone differs at one position.

Patients chosen for sequencing had shown expansion of CD8+CD57+ cells by flow cytometry. All patients had severe acquired aplastic anemia diagnosed by International Study of Aplastic Anemia and Agranulocytosis and Camitta criteria. Patients had received no therapy at the time of blood sampling. The study deep-sequenced TCR repertoires of sorted CD4+ and CD8+ blood T cells from severe aplastic anemia patients and healthy subjects. In the USA, patient enrollment took place under clinicaltrials.gov protocols 00001620, 01623167, 00001397, 00071045, 00081523 and 00961064. Ficoll-Paque density gradient centrifugation was used to isolate peripheral blood mononuclear cells. Before DNA was extracted, CD4+ and CD8+ T cells were sorted using either FACS or magnetic beads. Profiling of TCR beta VDJ combinations and CDR3 sequences used genomic DNA as the template. TCR repertoire sequencing was run on an Illumina HiSeq 2000. As for the original processing: Repertoires were assessed using TRBV/TRBJ rearrangement plots, CDR3 size and DJ length profiles, and Simpson's diversity index. The most abundant DNA sequence in the deep sequencing data was taken as the immunodominant clone. CDR3 amino acid sequences were screened for sharing across subjects and compared with published repertoires and the VDJdb database. Through fastp at Q25 and MiXCR, TCRdb rebuilt clones from the public reads, retaining in-frame beta chains. Every entry covers one CDR3 protein and lists the most common genes and DNA from its rows. None of the V and J calls come from the authors' own analysis; TCRdb made them. Counted in this sample were roughly 220,000 distinct CDR3 sequences; 55% to 65% of them appeared once. The ten biggest clones cover 58% of the sample.

The chain is made from TRBV20-1 and TRBJ1-2; a tentative D match to TRBD1 spans 6 bases. The receptor was derived from a human donor with aplastic anemia. The sequenced material came from sorted CD4+, CD8+, or CD8+CD57+ T cells (not recorded which) from PBMCs. CDR3 region: CSARETGQFLGGYTF. Read as DNA, the sequence is TGCAGTGCTAGAGAGACGGGACAATTTCTTGGTGGCTACACCTTC.